One and the same sample provided the 11 T cell receptor beta chains below, sequenced in a study of OX40 agonist ivuxolimab in advanced cancers. TCRdb keeps only in-frame clones here, not all; method: immunoSEQ multiplex PCR. Here the sample spans fewer than 90,000 clones, around 90% being singletons. The sample consisted of CD4+ or CD8+ T cells sorted from blood, taken in a trial of the OX40 agonist ivuxolimab. The source of these receptors is an adult with an advanced solid tumor such as melanoma, head and neck, liver or kidney cancer.

This rearrangement joins TRBV7-8 to TRBJ2-7; a weak D match, TRBD1 (6 bases). The germline V gene encodes CDR1 SGHVS and CDR2 FQNEAQ. The ends were cut back, 5 bases at V and 7 bases at J, with 24 bases in the middle. The CDR3 contains 16 residues. The CDR3 here is CASSTNPGHLGGEQYF. CDR3 DNA: TGTGCCAGCAGCACCAACCCGGGACACCTCGGAGGAGAGCAGTACTTC.

The chain is built from TRBV19 and TRBJ2-5; D unresolved. From germline, CDR1 is LNHDA and CDR2 SQIVND (reference sequence). The CDR3 contains 13 residues. The V end lost 3 bases, the J end lost 5 bases, and 10 bases lay between the germline ends. The CDR3 sequence is CASSMGNDETQYF. In DNA form, the CDR3 reads TGTGCCAGTAGTATGGGGAACGACGAGACCCAGTACTTC.

There are a few counts of this clone. The chain couples TRBV9 to TRBJ1-2; tentatively, D is TRBD1 (6 bases). Trimming pared 5 bases from V and 4 bases from J, leaving 15 bases between. The germline V gene encodes CDR1 SGDLS and CDR2 YYNGEE. CDR3 length: 14 amino acids. Here the CDR3 DNA reads TGTGCCAGCAGTACCGACCAGGGGACCTATGGCTACACCTTC. Its translation is CASSTDQGTYGYTF.

This clone was counted a few times. This sequence joins TRBV7-8 and TRBJ1-5, with TRBD1 as a possible D gene (6 bases). From germline, CDR1 is SGHVS and CDR2 FQNEAQ. V lost 2 bases and J 0 bases, leaving 14 bases between the germline ends. This CDR3 spans 17 amino acids. CDR3 region: CASSLNAGAYSNQPQHF. CDR3 DNA sequence: TGTGCCAGCAGCTTAAATGCAGGGGCCTATAGCAATCAGCCCCAGCATTTT.

The table lists this clone with a count of one. CDR3 nucleotides: TGTGCCAGCAGTGGAGAGATCGGGACTTCGGGCTCCTACAATGAGCAGTTCTTC. Translation gives CASSGEIGTSGSYNEQFF. This chain connects TRBV25-1 to TRBJ2-1; tentatively, D is TRBD2 (6 bases). Trimming shortened V by 4 bases and J by 0 bases, and 19 bases separated the two germline ends. This CDR3 contains 18 residues. Germline CDR1 is MGHDK and CDR2 is SYGVNS. Drawing the rest from reference TRBV25-1 and TRBJ2-1, the complete variable domain is EADIYQTPRYLVIGTGKKITLECSQTMGHDKMYWYQQDPGMELHLIHYSYGVNSTEKGDLSSESTVSRIRTEHFPLTLESARPSHTSQYLCASSGEIGTSGSYNEQFFGPGTRLTVL.

Details on this clone: Other DNA sequences from this sample encode an identical CDR3 as well. The genes are TRBV28 and TRBJ2-5; no clear D. Germline V gene data show CDR1 as MDHEN and CDR2 as SYDVKM. V gave up 3 bases and J gave up 3 bases, with 2 bases separating them. This CDR3 contains 11 residues. DNA of the CDR3: TGTGCCAGCAGTTTGGAAGAGACCCAGTACTTC. This gives the protein CASSLEETQYF.

V gene TRBV9 combines with J gene TRBJ2-1; D uncertain. The germline V gene encodes CDR1 SGDLS and CDR2 YYNGEE. CDR3 length equals 11 residues. Trimming shortened V by 0 bases and J by 14 bases, and 9 bases separated the two germline ends. The chain's CDR3 is CASSVGRRKFF. As DNA, the CDR3 is TGTGCCAGCAGCGTAGGGCGACGCAAGTTCTTC.

The CDR3 nucleotides read TGTGCCAGCAGAAATCCGGACAGCTACGAGCAGTACTTC. As protein: CASRNPDSYEQYF. The chain couples TRBV28 to TRBJ2-7; D is possibly TRBD1 (6 bases). Between the trimmed V and J ends, which lost 6 bases and 3 bases, there was a span of 12 bases. The CDR3 is 13 amino acids. Germline CDR1 MDHEN, CDR2 SYDVKM.

The genes are TRBV7-3 and TRBJ2-2; 8 nucleotides line up with TRBD2. With V trimmed by 4 bases and J by 6 bases, 10 bases remained unmatched. Germline CDR1 and CDR2: SGHTA and FQGTGA. The CDR3 has 16 amino acids. CDR3 amino acids: CASSSLAGIIAGELFF. Written as DNA, the CDR3 is TGTGCCAGCAGCTCATTAGCGGGAATAATTGCCGGGGAGCTGTTTTTT.

The chain employs TRBV25-1 and TRBJ2-1, with a possible D match to TRBD2 (6 bases). The V end was cut by 6 bases, the J end by 0 bases, with 15 bases between. This CDR3 spans 16 amino acids. Germline CDR1 is MGHDK and CDR2 is SYGVNS. DNA of the CDR3: TGTGCCAGCAGGCCAACTAGCTTGAGCTCCTACAATGAGCAGTTCTTC. This encodes CASRPTSLSSYNEQFF.

The gene calls are TRBV7-2 and TRBJ1-1, with unresolved D. Germline V CDR1 and CDR2: SGHTA, FQGNSA. The CDR3 is 16 residues long. V lost 0 bases and J 1 base, leaving 12 bases between the germline ends. Here the CDR3 reads CASSLAAERKNTEAFF. CDR3 nucleotide sequence: TGTGCCAGCAGCTTAGCGGCAGAAAGAAAGAACACTGAAGCTTTCTTT.